A selection of T cell receptor beta chains follows, all from one sample in a study of T cell changes during pregnancy in multiple sclerosis. Profiling relied on immunoSEQ multiplex PCR, and the TCRdb table lists in-frame clones only, not all of them. The sample holds some 120,000 clones, about 95% seen once. Sequenced here: peripheral blood, sampled after pregnancy. The receptors derive from a female donor with multiple sclerosis, enrolled in a pregnancy study. Each CDR3 is given with its conserved first and last residue.

j_call v_call cdr3_aa
TRBJ2-1 TRBV27 CASSPLTGSSYNEQFF
TRBJ2-5 TRBV9 CASSVGLDRSQTQYF
TRBJ1-1 TRBV5-1 CASSLVTGTSNTEAFF
TRBJ2-3 TRBV11-2 CASSLGQGTDTQYF
TRBJ1-5 TRBV4-1 CASSPTGLNQPQHF
TRBJ2-1 TRBV11-3 CASSLGPSGTYNEQFF
TRBJ1-5 TRBV6-5 CASSYAGSGNQPQHF
TRBJ1-1 TRBV5-4 CASSLARNTEAFF
TRBJ2-7 TRBV5-1 CASSLASGLGEQYF
TRBJ2-3 TRBV4-3 CASSQVGGTTDTQYF
TRBJ2-7 TRBV29-1 CSVSTVNSYEQYF
TRBJ1-1 TRBV28 CASSFRGTEAFF
TRBJ2-7 TRBV30 CAWRSEIEYF
TRBJ2-1 TRBV19 CASSIIQGAYNEQFF
TRBJ2-3 TRBV2 CASRREYGTDTQYF
TRBJ2-7 TRBV28 CASSRQWIVNEQYF
TRBJ2-5 TRBV4-3 CASSQDRATGGETQYF
TRBJ1-1 TRBV13 CASSFHCEDTEAFF
. TRBV5-1 CASSSGQGYEQYF
TRBJ2-1 TRBV27 CASSFLAASYNEQFF
TRBJ1-4 TRBV2 CASSDRGGFEKLFF
TRBJ1-2 TRBV5-1 CASSQDRGLSYGYTF
TRBJ2-7 TRBV4-1 CASSQAGHDYEQYF
TRBJ1-2 TRBV13 CASSSSPGNPYGYTF
TRBJ2-1 TRBV11-3 CASSLDHEYNEQFF